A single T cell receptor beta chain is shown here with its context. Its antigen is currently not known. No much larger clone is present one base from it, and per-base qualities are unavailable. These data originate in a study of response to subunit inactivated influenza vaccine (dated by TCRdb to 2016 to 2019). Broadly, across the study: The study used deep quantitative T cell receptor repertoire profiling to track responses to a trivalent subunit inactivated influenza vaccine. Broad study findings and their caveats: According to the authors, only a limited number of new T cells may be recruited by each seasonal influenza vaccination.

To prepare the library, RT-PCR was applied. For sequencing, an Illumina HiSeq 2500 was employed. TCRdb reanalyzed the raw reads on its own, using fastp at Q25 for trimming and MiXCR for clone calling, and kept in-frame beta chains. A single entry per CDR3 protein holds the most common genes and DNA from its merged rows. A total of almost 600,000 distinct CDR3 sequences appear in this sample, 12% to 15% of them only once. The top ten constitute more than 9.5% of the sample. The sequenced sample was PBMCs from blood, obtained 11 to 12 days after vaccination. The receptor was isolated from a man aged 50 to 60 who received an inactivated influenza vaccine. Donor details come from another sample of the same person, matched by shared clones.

The encoded CDR3 is CSATTGQGADGYTF. The DNA sequence reads TGCAGTGCTACCACGGGACAGGGGGCGGATGGCTACACCTTC. The sequence joins TRBV20-1 to TRBJ1-2; TRBD1 lines up with 12 middle nucleotides. Looking up the germline V gene (reference sequence) yields CDR1 DFQATT and CDR2 SNEGSKA. Counted from cysteine to phenylalanine, this CDR3 has 14 amino acids. This entry keeps only the CDR3 DNA: 42 bases, framed from base 1. Trimming removed 4 bases from V and 6 bases from J; the gene matches leave 6 bases unexplained.